This TCR beta chain was sequenced in a study of Ad26.COV2.S vaccination and SARS-CoV-2 variants. Assay: immunoSEQ multiplex PCR; the TCRdb copy retains only in-frame clones and omits some. The data contain 330,000 or so clones, 75% to 90% of them singletons. The CDR3 runs to 13 residues. Trimming took off 3 bases at V and 4 bases at J, with 9 bases between the two ends. Per germline, CDR1 SGHAT and CDR2 FQNNGV. As to treatment: some 19 received Ad26.COV2.S at low or high dose, single or two shots; about 5 received placebo; per-sample allocation not given. Specimen acquisition occurred on day 63 following the initial vaccine or placebo injection.

The specimen was peripheral blood, collected in a trial of Ad26.COV2.S vaccine versus placebo. This clonotype was obtained from a person aged 18-60 years who received the Ad26.COV2.S COVID-19 vaccine or a placebo. The chain recombines TRBV11-2 with TRBJ1-2; D call uncertain. DNA for the CDR3: TGTGCCAGCAGCTTCGAGCACAGCTATGGCTACACCTTC. Translating it yields CASSFEHSYGYTF.